A selection of T cell receptor beta chains follows, all from one sample in a study of human T cells and chemical hapten exposure. From the RACE reads, TCRdb called clonotypes with MiXCR, one entry per CDR3 protein. The sample records roughly 380,000 distinct CDR3 sequences, roughly 6.3% being singletons. The material sequenced was whole blood, taken in connection with sensitization to the hapten diphenylcyclopropenone (DPC). The origin of the receptors is a woman younger than 35 with alopecia areata. Some clones in this sample may be carry-over from other donors' samples. The CDR3 runs from the conserved cysteine through the conserved F or W. The D gene is left open where the match is weak. For some rows the clone size is stated as once, few or many, or as a class when expanded; others skip it.

abundance,v_gene,d_gene,j_gene,CDR3nt,CDR3aa
few,TRBV28,TRBD2,TRBJ2-1,TGTGCCAGCAGTTTGATATCCAAGCGGGGTACTGAGCAGTTCTTC,CASSLISKRGTEQFF
NA,TRBV11-2,NA,TRBJ1-4,TGTGCCAGCACCTATTCCGGGGGTAATGAAAAACTGCTTTTT,CASTYSGGNEKLLF
few,TRBV20-1,TRBD2,TRBJ2-3,TGCAGTGCGGACAGTACATTTCTAGCGGGGGGGCGGCTGGGCACAGATACGCAGTATTTT,CSADSTFLAGGRLGTDTQYF
NA,TRBV7-9,TRBD2,TRBJ2-7,TGTGCCAGCAGCTTTACTAGCGGGGGGCCGTCCTACGAGCAGTACTTC,CASSFTSGGPSYEQYF
many,TRBV5-1,NA,TRBJ1-4,TGCGCCAGCCGGCTCGGACAGAGTAATGAAAAACTGTTTTTT,CASRLGQSNEKLFF
NA,TRBV28,TRBD2,TRBJ2-3,TGTGCCAGCAGTTTAGAGGGACTAGCGGTCGATACGCAGTATTTT,CASSLEGLAVDTQYF
NA,TRBV7-6,TRBD2,TRBJ2-7,TGTGCCAGCAGCTTGCTAGCGGGGGGGCGTGACGAGCAGTACTTC,CASSLLAGGRDEQYF
few,TRBV11-1,NA,TRBJ1-2,TGTGCCAGCAGCTTAACCGAGACCTCTAACTATGGCTACACCTTC,CASSLTETSNYGYTF
few,TRBV6-5,NA,TRBJ1-3,TGTGCCAGCAGTTACGAAGCCGGCAGCTCTGGAAACACCATATATTTT,CASSYEAGSSGNTIYF
many,TRBV29-1,TRBD1,TRBJ1-1,TGCAGCGTGGGGACACAACCAGGGGGATCTGAAGCTTTCTTT,CSVGTQPGGSEAFF
NA,TRBV7-3,NA,TRBJ2-2,TGTGCCAGCAGCTTAGACTCTTTCACCGGGGAGCTGTTTTTT,CASSLDSFTGELFF
NA,TRBV20-1,NA,TRBJ2-1,TGCAGTGTAGGGCAGGGGACGTCGGATGAGCAGTTCTTC,CSVGQGTSDEQFF
many,TRBV27,NA,TRBJ2-2,TGTGCCAGCAGTTTAAGTGTGCGAGGCGGGGAGCTGTTTTTT,CASSLSVRGGELFF
many,TRBV24-1,TRBD2,TRBJ2-3,TGTGCCACCAGTGGTCCGCCTAGCGGGGCGACAGATACGCAGTATTTT,CATSGPPSGATDTQYF
many,TRBV7-2,NA,TRBJ2-3,TGTGCCAGCAGCTTAATCCCGGGCCGCACAGATACGCAGTATTTT,CASSLIPGRTDTQYF
NA,TRBV28,NA,TRBJ2-6,TGTGCCAGCAGTTTACCTCCGGGACGGCGAGAAACTTTAAACTCTGGGGCCAACGTCCTGACTTTC,CASSLPPGRRETLNSGANVLTF
NA,TRBV6-4,NA,TRBJ2-1,TGTGCCAGCAGTGACTCGTTTCAGGCGACCTACAATGAGCAGTTCTTC,CASSDSFQATYNEQFF
few,TRBV20-1,TRBD1,TRBJ2-2,TGCAGTGCCGCTCAGACAGGGTCCGGGGAGCTGTTTTTT,CSAAQTGSGELFF
many,TRBV10-3,NA,TRBJ1-1,TGTGCCATCAGTAGCGGGGTCAACACTGAAGCTTTCTTT,CAISSGVNTEAFF
few,TRBV3-1,TRBD1,TRBJ1-5,TGTGCCCCCCCCTCCGAGACAGGGGGAGATCAGCCCCAGCATTTT,CAPPSETGGDQPQHF
few,TRBV25-1,NA,TRBJ2-7,TGTGCCAGCGTATCCGGGACGGGCACCTACGAGCAGTACTTC,CASVSGTGTYEQYF
NA,TRBV7-2,NA,TRBJ2-2,TGTGCCAGCAGCTTAAAGAGCGGGAACACCGGGGAGCTGTTTTTT,CASSLKSGNTGELFF
NA,TRBV5-5,TRBD2,TRBJ2-4,TGTGCCAGCAGCATTCTAGCGGCGACGGAAAACATTCAGTACTTC,CASSILAATENIQYF
many,TRBV2,TRBD1,TRBJ1-1,TGTGCCAGCATGGGGACAGCGAACACTGAAGCTTTCTTT,CASMGTANTEAFF
many,TRBV5-1,NA,TRBJ1-2,TGCGCCAGCAGCTTGGGGGTCGGAGCTAACTATGGCTACACCTTC,CASSLGVGANYGYTF
many,TRBV11-2,NA,TRBJ1-1,TGTGCCAGCAGCTTAGGAGGGGTCACTGAAGCTTTCTTT,CASSLGGVTEAFF
NA,TRBV5-1,NA,TRBJ1-3,TGCGCCAGCGCGAGTACAGGGCCTGGAAACACCATATATTTT,CASASTGPGNTIYF
NA,TRBV5-1,NA,TRBJ1-4,TGCGCCAGCAGACAGACTAATGAAAAACTGTTTTTT,CASRQTNEKLFF
few,TRBV7-2,NA,TRBJ2-1,TGTGCCAGCAGCCTACTCGCGGGGGCCGGGGAGCAGTTCTTC,CASSLLAGAGEQFF
few,TRBV3-1,NA,TRBJ1-3,TGTGCCAGCAGCTCCCCCGGATTGGGTGGAAACACCATATATTTT,CASSSPGLGGNTIYF
many,TRBV6-5,NA,TRBJ1-1,TGTGCCACCTCACCGAAGGGCACCACTGAAGCTTTCTTT,CATSPKGTTEAFF
many,TRBV4-3,NA,TRBJ1-1,TGCGCCAGCAGCCAAGGGCTACAGGGCGAGGAAGCTTTCTTT,CASSQGLQGEEAFF
few,TRBV10-3,NA,TRBJ2-3,TGTGCCATCAGGGGAGGAACCCACAGGAGCACAGATACGCAGTATTTT,CAIRGGTHRSTDTQYF
NA,TRBV6-5,NA,TRBJ1-2,TGTGCCAGCAGTTCCTCTGCTACGGACGCCCCAGACGCCTATGGCTACACCTTC,CASSSSATDAPDAYGYTF
few,TRBV3-1,NA,TRBJ2-3,TGTGCCAGCAGCCGTCCTTCTAGCACAGATACGCAGTATTTT,CASSRPSSTDTQYF
many,TRBV6-1,NA,TRBJ1-2,TGTGCCAGCGAGACGGGGGCGCCCGCCTATGGCTACACCTTC,CASETGAPAYGYTF
many,TRBV7-3,NA,TRBJ1-6,TGTGCCAGCAGCTCCCTGGGCTTTAATTCACCCCTCCACTTT,CASSSLGFNSPLHF
many,TRBV11-2,NA,TRBJ1-1,TGTGCCAGCAGTTCCAGGTCATGGGGGACACCGAACACTGAAGCTTTCTTT,CASSSRSWGTPNTEAFF